This entry features one TCR beta chain sequence. Its cognate antigen is unknown. Germline V CDR1 and CDR2: LGHNA, YSLEER. This CDR3 region has 15 residues. With 1 base clipped from V and 4 bases from J, the junction kept 5 bases outside the gene matches. The method was immunoSEQ multiplex PCR; TCRdb's version includes in-frame clones alone and lacks a portion of them. The data show about 83,000 clones, with around 93% seen just once and about 30% held by the top ten. The data belong to a study of T cell responses to AZD1222 COVID-19 vaccine. Study-wide results and limits: The reported proportion of spike-specific TCRs targeting unmutated variant regions was nearly half. Of the AZD1222 recipients, only 5 to 7 were seropositive at baseline. White British ancestry dominated among donors, who included more females, and clonal diversity was possibly underestimated.

This chain connects TRBV4-3 to TRBJ2-3, with 7 bases that match TRBD1. The starting material was peripheral blood, obtained 28 days after the second AZD1222 dose. The source is an adult who received the AZD1222 COVID-19 vaccine. DNA for the CDR3: TGCGCCAGCAGCCAAGGAGATAGGGGGCCAGATACGCAGTATTTT. Translating gives CASSQGDRGPDTQYF.